This TCR beta chain was identified during a study of beta chain features in type 1 diabetes. This clone has a count of ten or more. Investigators reverse transcribed all isolated RNA, so they sequenced expressed TCRB transcripts. Profiling relied on immunoSEQ multiplex PCR, and the TCRdb table lists in-frame clones only, not all of them. The table lists 250,000 to 300,000 clones, approximately 8% of them singletons. Trimming removed 2 bases at V and 6 bases at J, with 7 bases between. The CDR3 spans 13 residues. The germline CDR1 and CDR2 sequences are KGHSH and LQKENI. The sequence came from a woman younger than 35 in good health. The sample was central memory CD4+ T cells from blood. This chain links TRBV18 with TRBJ1-4, with D possibly matching TRBD1 (5 bases). The CDR3 sequence is CASSPARDEKLFF. Written as DNA, the CDR3 is TGTGCCAGCTCACCAGCCAGGGATGAAAAACTGTTTTTT.